The rows below give T cell receptor beta chains drawn from one sample of a study of T cell responses to AZD1222 COVID-19 vaccine. Only in-frame clones appear in the TCRdb table, and some are missing; sequencing was by immunoSEQ multiplex PCR. There are 79,000 or so clones in the sample; more than 60% occur only once, and 25% to 30% lies in the top ten. The sample was peripheral blood, taken 28 days after the second dose of the MenACWY control vaccine. All receptors come from an adult who received the MenACWY meningococcal vaccine as a control. CDR3s include the opening cysteine and the closing phenylalanine or tryptophan. The order of the fields is J gene, D gene, clone size, V gene, CDR3 protein, CDR3 DNA. D genes are given only for firm matches. The size of a clone is reported for some rows only, either as once, few or many, or as a class for expanded clones.

J gene: TRBJ2-2
D gene: TRBD2
clone size: .
V gene: TRBV5-1
CDR3 protein: CASSSGLAGGDTNTGELFF
CDR3 DNA: TGCGCCAGCAGCTCTGGGCTAGCGGGAGGGGATACGAACACCGGGGAGCTGTTTTTT

J gene: TRBJ1-5
D gene: .
clone size: .
V gene: TRBV4-3
CDR3 protein: CASSPLRGSNQPQHF
CDR3 DNA: TGCGCCAGCAGCCCCCTGAGAGGTAGCAATCAGCCCCAGCATTTT

J gene: TRBJ1-5
D gene: .
clone size: .
V gene: TRBV28
CDR3 protein: CASSFSLAGQPQHF
CDR3 DNA: TGTGCCAGCAGTTTTAGTTTGGCAGGCCAGCCCCAGCATTTT

J gene: TRBJ1-6
D gene: TRBD1
clone size: once
V gene: TRBV15
CDR3 protein: CATSRDPTGGTSPLHF
CDR3 DNA: TGTGCCACCAGCAGAGACCCTACAGGGGGAACCTCACCCCTCCACTTT

J gene: TRBJ1-6
D gene: .
clone size: .
V gene: TRBV18
CDR3 protein: CASSPPKGTGSPLHF
CDR3 DNA: TGTGCCAGCTCACCACCGAAGGGCACCGGTTCACCCCTCCACTTT

J gene: TRBJ2-3
D gene: TRBD1
clone size: few
V gene: TRBV19
CDR3 protein: CATKGQGADTQYF
CDR3 DNA: TGTGCCACCAAGGGACAGGGGGCAGATACGCAGTATTTT

J gene: TRBJ1-6
D gene: TRBD1
clone size: .
V gene: TRBV11-2
CDR3 protein: CASSRRWTGRFAPLHF
CDR3 DNA: TGTGCCAGCAGCCGGCGCTGGACAGGACGGTTTGCACCCCTCCACTTT

J gene: TRBJ1-1
D gene: .
clone size: .
V gene: TRBV27
CDR3 protein: CASSLQPNTEAFF
CDR3 DNA: TGTGCCAGCAGTTTACAGCCGAACACTGAAGCTTTCTTT

J gene: TRBJ2-3
D gene: .
clone size: .
V gene: TRBV29-1
CDR3 protein: CSVEVSGVDTQYF
CDR3 DNA: TGCAGCGTTGAAGTCTCCGGAGTGGATACGCAGTATTTT

J gene: TRBJ2-6
D gene: .
clone size: .
V gene: TRBV20-1
CDR3 protein: CSASNRDTLFSGANVLTF
CDR3 DNA: TGCAGTGCTAGTAACCGGGACACCCTTTTCTCTGGGGCCAACGTCCTGACTTTC

J gene: TRBJ1-1
D gene: TRBD1
clone size: .
V gene: TRBV5-6
CDR3 protein: CASTWDRGRTNTEAFF
CDR3 DNA: TGTGCCAGCACCTGGGACAGGGGGAGAACTAATACTGAAGCTTTCTTT

J gene: TRBJ2-5
D gene: TRBD1
clone size: .
V gene: TRBV5-8
CDR3 protein: CASSIYRGTGETQYF
CDR3 DNA: TGTGCCAGCAGTATCTACAGGGGGACGGGGGAGACCCAGTACTTC

J gene: TRBJ2-1
D gene: .
clone size: .
V gene: TRBV19
CDR3 protein: CASSDPLRGRVYNEQFF
CDR3 DNA: TGTGCCAGTAGTGACCCATTGCGGGGGCGTGTCTACAATGAGCAGTTCTTC

J gene: TRBJ1-2
D gene: .
clone size: .
V gene: TRBV14
CDR3 protein: CASSQENWEGDYTF
CDR3 DNA: TGTGCCAGCAGCCAAGAAAATTGGGAGGGTGACTACACCTTC

J gene: TRBJ1-3
D gene: .
clone size: .
V gene: TRBV30
CDR3 protein: CAWSAYGLLGNTIYF
CDR3 DNA: TGTGCCTGGAGTGCTTACGGCTTACTGGGAAACACCATATATTTT

J gene: TRBJ1-5
D gene: .
clone size: .
V gene: TRBV19
CDR3 protein: CASSDRFRGNQPQHF
CDR3 DNA: TGTGCCAGTAGTGATCGATTCCGGGGCAATCAGCCCCAGCATTTT

J gene: TRBJ1-2
D gene: .
clone size: .
V gene: TRBV29-1
CDR3 protein: CSVADTYYGYTF
CDR3 DNA: TGCAGCGTCGCAGACACTTACTATGGCTACACCTTC

J gene: TRBJ1-2
D gene: .
clone size: .
V gene: TRBV14
CDR3 protein: CASSPSMGGYGYTF
CDR3 DNA: TGTGCCAGCAGCCCATCCATGGGCGGCTATGGCTACACCTTC

J gene: TRBJ2-2
D gene: .
clone size: .
V gene: TRBV5-1
CDR3 protein: CASSSDVKITGELFF
CDR3 DNA: TGCGCCAGCAGCTCGGACGTGAAGATAACCGGGGAGCTGTTTTTT

J gene: TRBJ2-7
D gene: .
clone size: .
V gene: TRBV11-2
CDR3 protein: CASSSSYEQYF
CDR3 DNA: TGTGCCAGCAGCTCCTCCTACGAGCAGTACTTC

J gene: TRBJ2-1
D gene: .
clone size: .
V gene: TRBV5-1
CDR3 protein: CASSLAGVLNEQFF
CDR3 DNA: TGCGCCAGCAGCTTGGCGGGAGTTCTCAATGAGCAGTTCTTC

J gene: TRBJ2-6
D gene: .
clone size: .
V gene: TRBV28
CDR3 protein: CASSLDSGANVLTF
CDR3 DNA: TGTGCCAGCAGTTTAGACTCTGGGGCCAACGTCCTGACTTTC

J gene: TRBJ2-2
D gene: TRBD2
clone size: .
V gene: TRBV28
CDR3 protein: CASTSWTSGGLNTGELFF
CDR3 DNA: TGTGCCAGCACTTCCTGGACTAGCGGGGGTCTGAACACCGGGGAGCTGTTTTTT

J gene: TRBJ2-7
D gene: .
clone size: .
V gene: TRBV10-3
CDR3 protein: CATRGPTYEQYF
CDR3 DNA: TGTGCCACGCGGGGGCCCACCTACGAGCAGTACTTC

J gene: TRBJ1-6
D gene: .
clone size: .
V gene: TRBV7-2
CDR3 protein: CASSAEVNSPLHF
CDR3 DNA: TGTGCCAGCTCGGCGGAGGTCAATTCACCCCTCCACTTT

J gene: TRBJ2-2
D gene: .
clone size: few
V gene: TRBV28
CDR3 protein: CASRPQGTGELFF
CDR3 DNA: TGTGCCAGCAGGCCACAGGGGACTGGGGAGCTGTTTTTT

J gene: TRBJ2-1
D gene: .
clone size: .
V gene: TRBV7-9
CDR3 protein: CASSFSLKSGVSYNEQFF
CDR3 DNA: TGTGCCAGCAGCTTTTCTCTTAAGTCAGGGGTTAGCTACAATGAGCAGTTCTTC

J gene: TRBJ2-1
D gene: TRBD2
clone size: few
V gene: TRBV9
CDR3 protein: CASSEGLAGGDEQFF
CDR3 DNA: TGTGCCAGCAGCGAGGGACTAGCGGGGGGTGATGAGCAGTTCTTC

J gene: TRBJ2-5
D gene: TRBD2
clone size: .
V gene: TRBV29-1
CDR3 protein: CSVDSDGRPGETQYF
CDR3 DNA: TGCAGCGTTGATAGTGACGGGAGGCCGGGAGAGACCCAGTACTTC

J gene: TRBJ2-2
D gene: .
clone size: .
V gene: TRBV9
CDR3 protein: CASSVGEWTGELFF
CDR3 DNA: TGTGCCAGCAGCGTAGGAGAGTGGACCGGGGAGCTGTTTTTT

J gene: TRBJ2-7
D gene: .
clone size: few
V gene: TRBV11-2
CDR3 protein: CASSPRQGGGYEQYF
CDR3 DNA: TGTGCCAGCAGCCCACGACAGGGAGGTGGCTACGAGCAGTACTTC